This T cell receptor (beta chain) derives from a study of cytomegalovirus exposure and HLA in healthy donors. Use of 60 Vbeta and 13 Jbeta primers characterized the PCR. Clones were sequenced by immunoSEQ multiplex PCR, and TCRdb holds only the in-frame ones, with some missing. The sample lists 90,000 to 95,000 clones; about 84% were seen once. The germline V and J ends were trimmed by 2 bases and 1 base, with 9 bases remaining between them. Germline loops: CDR1 SGHAT, CDR2 FQDESV (reference sequence). The CDR3 is made up of 14 amino acids. The receptor was derived from a man between 18 and 35 years old in good health and CMV-seronegative. Sequencing was done on a sample of PBMCs. The chain couples TRBV11-1 to TRBJ2-7; possibly TRBD1 for D (6 bases). This CDR3 is CASSLWQGSYEQYF. The CDR3 DNA sequence: TGTGCCAGCAGCTTATGGCAGGGGTCCTACGAGCAGTACTTC.